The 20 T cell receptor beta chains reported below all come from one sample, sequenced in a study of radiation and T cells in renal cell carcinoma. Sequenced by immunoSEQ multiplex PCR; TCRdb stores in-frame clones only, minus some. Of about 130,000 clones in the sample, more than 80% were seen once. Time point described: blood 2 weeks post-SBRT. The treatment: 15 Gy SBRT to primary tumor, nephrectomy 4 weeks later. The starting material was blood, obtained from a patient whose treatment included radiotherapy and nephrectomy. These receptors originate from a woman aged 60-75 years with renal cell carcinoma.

The chain's CDR3 is CATNRLDTYEQYF. In DNA, the CDR3 is TGTGCCACCAATCGACTAGACACCTACGAGCAGTACTTC. This sequence joins TRBV11-1 and TRBJ2-7, with a weak D call TRBD2 (6 bases). V was clipped by 10 bases and J by 2 bases, with 15 bases between them. Germline V CDR1 and CDR2: SGHAT, FQDESV (reference sequence). This CDR3 is built from 13 residues. The whole variable domain, filled in from reference TRBV11-1 and TRBJ2-7, reads EAEVAQSPRYKITEKSQAVAFWCDPISGHATLYWYRQILGQGPELLVQFQDESVVDDSQLPKDRFSAERLKGVDSTLKIQPAELGDSAMYLCATNRLDTYEQYFGPGTRLTVT.

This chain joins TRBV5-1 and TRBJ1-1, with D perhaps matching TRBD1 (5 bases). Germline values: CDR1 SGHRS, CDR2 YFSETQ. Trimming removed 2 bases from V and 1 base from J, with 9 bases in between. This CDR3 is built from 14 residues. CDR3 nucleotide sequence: TGCGCCAGCAGCTTCAGGGAGGGGAACACTGAAGCTTTCTTT. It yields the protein CASSFREGNTEAFF.

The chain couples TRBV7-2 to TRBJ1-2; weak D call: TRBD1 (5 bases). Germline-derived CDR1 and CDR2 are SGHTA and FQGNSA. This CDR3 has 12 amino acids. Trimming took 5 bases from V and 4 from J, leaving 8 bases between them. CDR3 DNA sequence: TGTGCCAGCAGCGACAGTTCCTATGGCTACACCTTC. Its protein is CASSDSSYGYTF. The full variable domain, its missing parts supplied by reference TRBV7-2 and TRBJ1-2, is GAGVSQSPSNKVTEKGKDVELRCDPISGHTALYWYRQSLGQGLEFLIYFQGNSAPDKSGLPSDRFSAERTGGSVSTLTIQRTQQEDSAVYLCASSDSSYGYTFGSGTRLTVV.

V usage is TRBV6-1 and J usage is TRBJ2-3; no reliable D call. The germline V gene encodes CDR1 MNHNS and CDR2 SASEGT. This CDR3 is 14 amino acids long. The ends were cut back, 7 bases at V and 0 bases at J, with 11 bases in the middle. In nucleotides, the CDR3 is TGTGCCAGCAACAACCAGACGAGCACAGATACGCAGTATTTT. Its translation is CASNNQTSTDTQYF.

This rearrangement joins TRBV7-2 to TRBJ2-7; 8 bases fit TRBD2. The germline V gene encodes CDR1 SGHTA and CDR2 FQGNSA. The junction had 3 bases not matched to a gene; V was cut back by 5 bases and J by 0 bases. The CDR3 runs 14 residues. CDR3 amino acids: CASSRGRSSYEQYF. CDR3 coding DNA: TGTGCCAGCAGCCGCGGGAGGTCCTCCTACGAGCAGTACTTC.

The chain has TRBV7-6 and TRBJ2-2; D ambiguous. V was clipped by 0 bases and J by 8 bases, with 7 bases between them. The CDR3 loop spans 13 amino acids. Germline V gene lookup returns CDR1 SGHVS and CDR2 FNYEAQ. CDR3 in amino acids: CASSLAALGELFF. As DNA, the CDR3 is TGTGCCAGCAGCTTAGCAGCATTGGGGGAGCTGTTTTTT.

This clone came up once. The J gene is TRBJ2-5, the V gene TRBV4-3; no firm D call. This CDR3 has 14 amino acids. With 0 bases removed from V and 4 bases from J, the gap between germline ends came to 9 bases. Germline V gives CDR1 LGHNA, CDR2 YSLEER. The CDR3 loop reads CASSQDPSSETQYF. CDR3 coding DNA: TGCGCCAGCAGCCAAGACCCCAGTTCAGAGACCCAGTACTTC.

The CDR3 region has the DNA TGTGCCAGCAGTGACGGACAGGGGGTTTTCGAAAAACTGTTTTTT. Amino acid sequence: CASSDGQGVFEKLFF. The chain uses TRBV25-1 and TRBJ1-4; 10 bases match TRBD1. This CDR3 spans 15 amino acids. Trimming at V came to 3 bases and at J to 8 bases, leaving 6 bases not matched to a gene. Germline assignment: CDR1 MGHDK and CDR2 SYGVNS.

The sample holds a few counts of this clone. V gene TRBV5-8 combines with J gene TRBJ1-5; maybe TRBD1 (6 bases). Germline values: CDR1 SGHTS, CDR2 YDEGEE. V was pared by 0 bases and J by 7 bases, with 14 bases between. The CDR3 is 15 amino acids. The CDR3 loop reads CASSLVRGGGQPQHF. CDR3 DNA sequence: TGTGCCAGCAGCTTGGTCAGGGGAGGAGGACAGCCCCAGCATTTT.

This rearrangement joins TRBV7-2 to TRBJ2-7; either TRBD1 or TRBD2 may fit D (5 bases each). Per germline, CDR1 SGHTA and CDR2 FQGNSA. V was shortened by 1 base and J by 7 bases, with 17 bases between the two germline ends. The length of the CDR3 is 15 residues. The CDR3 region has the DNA TGTGCCAGCAGCTTAGAAGGGGACGGTGGTCGGGAGCAGTACTTC. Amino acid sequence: CASSLEGDGGREQYF.

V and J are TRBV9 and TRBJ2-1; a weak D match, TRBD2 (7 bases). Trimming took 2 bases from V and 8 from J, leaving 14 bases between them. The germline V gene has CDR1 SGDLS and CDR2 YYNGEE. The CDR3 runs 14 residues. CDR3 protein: CASSVSWGGDEQFF. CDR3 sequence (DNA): TGTGCCAGCAGCGTTTCCTGGGGGGGCGATGAGCAGTTCTTC.

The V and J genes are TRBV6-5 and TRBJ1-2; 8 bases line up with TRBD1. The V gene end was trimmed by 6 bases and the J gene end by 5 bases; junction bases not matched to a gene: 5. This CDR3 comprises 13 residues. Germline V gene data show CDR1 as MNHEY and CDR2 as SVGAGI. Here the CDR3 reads CASRRTGYYGYTF. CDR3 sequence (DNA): TGTGCCAGCAGGAGGACAGGGTATTATGGCTACACCTTC.

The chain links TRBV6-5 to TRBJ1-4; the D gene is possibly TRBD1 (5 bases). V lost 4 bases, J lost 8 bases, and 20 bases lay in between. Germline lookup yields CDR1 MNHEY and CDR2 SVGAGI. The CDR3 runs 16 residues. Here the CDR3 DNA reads TGTGCCAGCAGTTGGGACCAGCAGGCCCGATGGGAAAAACTGTTTTTT. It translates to CASSWDQQARWEKLFF.

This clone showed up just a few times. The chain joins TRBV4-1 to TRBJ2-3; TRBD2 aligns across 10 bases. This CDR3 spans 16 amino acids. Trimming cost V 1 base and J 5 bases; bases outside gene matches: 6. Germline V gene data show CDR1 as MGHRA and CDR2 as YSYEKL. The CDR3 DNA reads TGCGCCAGCAGCCAAGTTAGCGGGGGGCGGGTAGATACGCAGTATTTT. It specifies CASSQVSGGRVDTQYF.

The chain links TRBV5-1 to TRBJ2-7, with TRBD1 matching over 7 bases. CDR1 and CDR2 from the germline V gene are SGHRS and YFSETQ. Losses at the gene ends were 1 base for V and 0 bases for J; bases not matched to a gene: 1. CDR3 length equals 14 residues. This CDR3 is CASSLNRGSYEQYF. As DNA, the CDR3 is TGCGCCAGCAGCTTGAACAGGGGCTCCTACGAGCAGTACTTC.

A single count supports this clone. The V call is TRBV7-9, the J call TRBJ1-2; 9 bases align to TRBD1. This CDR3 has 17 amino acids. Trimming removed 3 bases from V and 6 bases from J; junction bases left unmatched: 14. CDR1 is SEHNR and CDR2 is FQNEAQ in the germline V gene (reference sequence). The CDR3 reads CASSFGLTGGAGDGYTF. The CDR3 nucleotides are TGTGCCAGCAGCTTCGGCCTTACAGGGGGCGCTGGGGATGGCTACACCTTC.

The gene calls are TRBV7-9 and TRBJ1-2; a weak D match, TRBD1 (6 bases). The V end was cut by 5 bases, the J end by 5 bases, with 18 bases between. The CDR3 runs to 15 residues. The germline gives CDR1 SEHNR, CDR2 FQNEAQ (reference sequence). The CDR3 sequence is CASSPGDTPGYGYTF. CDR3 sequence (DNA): TGTGCCAGCAGCCCTGGGGACACGCCTGGGTATGGCTACACCTTC.

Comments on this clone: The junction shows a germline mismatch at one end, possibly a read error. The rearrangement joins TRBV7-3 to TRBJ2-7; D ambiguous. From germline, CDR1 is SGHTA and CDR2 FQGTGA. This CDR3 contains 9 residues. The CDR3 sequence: CASSLKAVF. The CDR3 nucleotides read TGTGCCAGCAGCTTAAAAGCCGTCTTC.

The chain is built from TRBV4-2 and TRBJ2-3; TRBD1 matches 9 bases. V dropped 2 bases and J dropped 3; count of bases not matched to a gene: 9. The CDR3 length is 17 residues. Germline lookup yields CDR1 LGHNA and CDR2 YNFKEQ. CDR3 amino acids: CASSQQPRDRGTDTQYF. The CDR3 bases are TGTGCCAGCAGCCAACAACCGAGAGACAGGGGGACAGATACGCAGTATTTT.

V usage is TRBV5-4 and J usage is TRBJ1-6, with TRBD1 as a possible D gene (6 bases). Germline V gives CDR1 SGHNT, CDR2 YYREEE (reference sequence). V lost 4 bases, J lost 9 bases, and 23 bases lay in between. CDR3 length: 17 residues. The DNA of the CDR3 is TGTGCCAGCAGCCCGGAGAGTCTGGGGGCTTCAAGTTCACCCCTCCACTTT. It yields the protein CASSPESLGASSSPLHF.